This passage covers 26 T cell receptor beta chains from one sample sequenced in a study of T cell responses to AZD1222 COVID-19 vaccine. Here immunoSEQ multiplex PCR was the method, and the copy in TCRdb shows in-frame clones only, minus some. The sample lists 45,000 to 55,000 clones; 65% to 80% were seen once. Sequenced here: peripheral blood, sampled on day 0 of MenACWY control vaccination. These receptor sequences come from an adult in good health.

Only one count was recorded for this clone. The gene calls are TRBV5-8 and TRBJ1-3; D is uncertain. The CDR3 has 12 amino acids. Trimming removed 5 bases at V and 2 bases at J, with 5 bases between. CDR1 and CDR2 (germline): SGHTS, YDEGEE. The CDR3 DNA is TGTGCCAGCAGGGAACCTGGAAACACCATATATTTT. Translating gives CASREPGNTIYF.

The chain couples TRBV4-1 to TRBJ2-3; 9 bases line up with TRBD2. CDR3 size: 14 residues. V gave up 4 bases and J gave up 4 bases; unmatched junction bases: 3. CDR1 is MGHRA, CDR2 YSYEKL, per germline. CDR3 coding DNA: TGCGCCAGCAGCCTTAGCGGGGGTGCAGATACGCAGTATTTT. Protein sequence: CASSLSGGADTQYF.

This chain uses TRBV7-9 with TRBJ1-1; TRBD1 aligns across 8 bases. CDR1 and CDR2 from the germline V gene are SEHNR and FQNEAQ (reference sequence). There are 16 residues in the CDR3. Trimming at V came to 5 bases and at J to 8 bases, leaving 16 bases not matched to a gene. CDR3 DNA sequence: TGTGCCAGCAGCATAAAGGGACAGGAGATTCTTCAGGAAGCTTTCTTT. It yields the protein CASSIKGQEILQEAFF. Looking up the rest from reference TRBV7-9 and TRBJ1-1 gives the full variable domain: DTGVSQNPRHKITKRGQNVTFRCDPISEHNRLYWYRQTLGQGPEFLTYFQNEAQLEKSRLLSDRFSAERPKGSFSTLEIQRTEQGDSAMYLCASSIKGQEILQEAFFGQGTRLTVV.

The CDR3 DNA is TGTGCCAGCAGCGAAAAGGACAGCAATCAGCCCCAGCATTTT. Translating it yields CASSEKDSNQPQHF. The chain joins TRBV7-9 to TRBJ1-5, with unresolved D. From germline, CDR1 is SEHNR and CDR2 FQNEAQ (reference sequence). The CDR3 is 14 amino acids. V lost 5 bases and J 1 base, leaving 9 bases between the germline ends.

The chain couples TRBV5-5 to TRBJ1-2; 9 positions agree with TRBD1. The CDR3 extends over 14 amino acids. After removal of 5 bases from V and 8 bases from J, the junction contained 10 bases not matched to a gene. Germline values: CDR1 SGHKS, CDR2 YYEKEE (reference sequence). CDR3 DNA: TGTGCCAGCAGTTCGAGACAGGGGGAGTGGGGCTACACCTTC. This gives the protein CASSSRQGEWGYTF.

This sequence joins TRBV9 and TRBJ2-3; unclear D gene. The CDR3 runs to 15 residues. Trimming took 4 bases from V and 0 from J, leaving 12 bases between them. Germline V gene data show CDR1 as SGDLS and CDR2 as YYNGEE. The CDR3 reads CASSITGWSTDTQYF. CDR3 DNA: TGTGCCAGCAGCATCACGGGTTGGAGCACAGATACGCAGTATTTT.

V is TRBV19 and J is TRBJ2-1; D is undetermined. V lost 6 bases and J 7 bases, leaving 13 bases between the germline ends. Germline assignment: CDR1 LNHDA and CDR2 SQIVND (reference sequence). The CDR3 has 13 residues. The CDR3 DNA is TGTGCCAGTAGGACACCCAGTTTGAATGAGCAGTTCTTC. Translation gives CASRTPSLNEQFF.

The V and J genes are TRBV2 and TRBJ2-5, with 8 bases identical to TRBD1. The CDR3 length is 12 residues. The V gene's germline CDR1 is SNHLY and CDR2 FYNNEI. Germline trimming cut 7 bases from V and 5 bases from J; bases unmatched to any gene: 3. CDR3 sequence: CASMDRAETQYF. Here the CDR3 DNA reads TGTGCCAGCATGGACAGGGCGGAGACCCAGTACTTC.

This clone appeared a few times. The V and J genes are TRBV4-1 and TRBJ2-1, with 10 bases identical to TRBD2. The CDR3 is 17 amino acids. V gave up 4 bases and J gave up 0 bases; unmatched junction bases: 6. Looked up from germline, CDR1 is MGHRA and CDR2 is YSYEKL. CDR3 DNA: TGCGCCAGCAGCCGCCAGGGACTAGCGCTCTCCTACAATGAGCAGTTCTTC. Amino acid sequence: CASSRQGLALSYNEQFF.

The V gene is TRBV7-2, the J gene TRBJ2-1; perhaps TRBD2 as D (6 bases). The CDR3 covers 15 residues. CDR1 is SGHTA, CDR2 FQGNSA, per germline. V dropped 0 bases and J dropped 6 bases, with 12 bases sitting between them. The CDR3 loop is CASSLAREASNEQFF. CDR3 DNA: TGTGCCAGCAGCTTAGCTAGGGAGGCCTCCAATGAGCAGTTCTTC.

The chain couples TRBV18 to TRBJ2-3; D is perhaps TRBD2 (5 bases). This CDR3 has 13 residues. Trimming cost V 6 bases and J 6 bases, with 13 bases left between them. Germline lookup yields CDR1 KGHSH and CDR2 LQKENI. DNA for the CDR3: TGTGCCAGCTCCGCGCGGGCGGAGGATACGCAGTATTTT. Translation: CASSARAEDTQYF. The whole variable domain, filled in from reference TRBV18 and TRBJ2-3, reads NAGVMQNPRHLVRRRGQEARLRCSPMKGHSHVYWYRQLPEEGLKFMVYLQKENIIDESGMPKERFSAEFPKEGPSILRIQQVVRGDSAAYFCASSARAEDTQYFGPGTRLTVL.

The J gene is TRBJ1-1, the V gene TRBV5-6; D ambiguous. This CDR3 comprises 12 residues. V dropped 7 bases and J dropped 5 bases, with 12 bases sitting between them. Per germline, CDR1 SGHDT and CDR2 YYEEEE. The CDR3 DNA follows: TGTGCCAGCCAGTCTCCTAATACTGAAGCTTTCTTT. This codes for CASQSPNTEAFF.

This chain links TRBV14 with TRBJ2-5, with unresolved D. The V end was cut by 2 bases, the J end by 8 bases, with 15 bases between. The CDR3 contains 14 residues. Germline CDR1 and CDR2: SGHDN and FVKESK. CDR3 region: CASSQHALGFTQYF. The CDR3 nucleotides are TGTGCCAGCAGCCAACATGCATTGGGGTTTACCCAGTACTTC.

The J gene is TRBJ2-7, the V gene TRBV11-2; possibly TRBD2 for D (5 bases). The V gene's germline CDR1 is SGHAT and CDR2 FQNNGV. The CDR3 extends over 13 amino acids. Trimming shortened V by 1 base and J by 8 bases, and 12 bases separated the two germline ends. The CDR3: CASSLGPRGKQYF. The CDR3 DNA reads TGTGCCAGCAGCTTAGGTCCGCGAGGGAAGCAGTACTTC.

The rearrangement uses TRBV27 and TRBJ2-2; 10 bases map to TRBD1. The CDR3 contains 15 residues. Germline assignment: CDR1 MNHEY and CDR2 SMNVEV (reference sequence). V lost 6 bases and J lost 8; bases outside the gene matches: 9. Written as DNA, the CDR3 is TGTGCCAGCAGGCGGGACAGGGGAACATCTGGGGAGCTGTTTTTT. This gives the protein CASRRDRGTSGELFF.

The chain recombines TRBV7-9 with TRBJ1-2; 9 nucleotides match TRBD1. J lost 7 bases, V lost 6 bases, and 3 bases had no gene match. The germline V gene has CDR1 SEHNR and CDR2 FQNEAQ (reference sequence). The CDR3 runs 12 residues. CDR3 protein: CASRRDRVGYTF. CDR3 sequence (DNA): TGTGCCAGCAGACGGGACAGGGTTGGCTACACCTTC.

By proportion, this clone is medium-sized (0.01 to 0.1%). The chain links TRBV7-8 to TRBJ2-7, with 8 bases matching TRBD2. The CDR3 is 14 amino acids. CDR1 is SGHVS, CDR2 FQNEAQ, per germline. J gave up 6 bases and V 5 bases, and 9 bases lay outside the gene matches. The CDR3 loop is CASSTRTSMREQYF. The CDR3 DNA sequence: TGTGCCAGCAGCACCCGGACTAGCATGCGCGAGCAGTACTTC.

The chain is built from TRBV5-6 and TRBJ2-4; D perhaps matches TRBD1 (6 bases). V was pared by 4 bases and J by 7 bases, with 30 bases between. The CDR3 extends over 19 amino acids. Germline V gives CDR1 SGHDT, CDR2 YYEEEE. The CDR3: CASSSRQEPSSFFWNIQYF. DNA of the CDR3: TGTGCCAGCAGCAGTCGACAGGAGCCCTCTTCTTTCTTTTGGAACATTCAGTACTTC. Full variable domain (remainder filled in from reference TRBV5-6 and TRBJ2-4): DAGVTQSPTHLIKTRGQQVTLRCSPKSGHDTVSWYQQALGQGPQFIFQYYEEEERQRGNFPDRFSGHQFPNYSSELNVNALLLGDSALYLCASSSRQEPSSFFWNIQYFGAGTRLSVL.

The chain combines TRBV23-1 with TRBJ2-5, with TRBD2 as a possible D gene (5 bases). Being an ORF, TRBV23-1 has a function that is uncertain. V was trimmed by 4 bases and J by 3 bases, leaving 15 bases between them. There are 15 residues in the CDR3. CDR3 amino acids: CASSPWKPEEETQYF. Written as DNA, the CDR3 is TGCGCCAGCAGTCCTTGGAAGCCGGAGGAAGAGACCCAGTACTTC.

The rearrangement joins TRBV7-2 to TRBJ2-1; the D gene is possibly TRBD1 (6 bases). V gave up 5 bases and J gave up 3 bases, with 14 bases separating them. CDR1 and CDR2 (germline): SGHTA, FQGNSA. The CDR3 is made up of 15 amino acids. The CDR3 bases are TGTGCCAGCAGCGGACCTGGGACACGCTACAATGAGCAGTTCTTC. Residues: CASSGPGTRYNEQFF.

The J gene is TRBJ1-1, the V gene TRBV2; unclear D gene. The germline V gene encodes CDR1 SNHLY and CDR2 FYNNEI. The CDR3 contains 14 residues. Deletions cut 7 bases from V and 3 bases from J, with 15 bases between. The CDR3 DNA follows: TGTGCCAGCACGTCCTCCGGGATGTACACTGAAGCTTTCTTT. Translation gives CASTSSGMYTEAFF. The variable domain in full, with the rest retrieved from reference TRBV2 and TRBJ1-1, is EPEVTQTPSHQVTQMGQEVILRCVPISNHLYFYWYRQILGQKVEFLVSFYNNEISEKSEIFDDQFSVERPDGSNFTLKIRSTKLEDSAMYFCASTSSGMYTEAFFGQGTRLTVV.

This chain uses TRBV5-1 with TRBJ1-3; D is undetermined. V was trimmed by 4 bases and J by 0 bases, leaving 14 bases between them. There are 16 residues in the CDR3. Germline V gene data show CDR1 as SGHRS and CDR2 as YFSETQ. The CDR3 coding sequence is TGCGCCAGCAGCCCCTGGGGAGGATCCTCTGGAAACACCATATATTTT. Residues: CASSPWGGSSGNTIYF.

The J gene is TRBJ1-2, the V gene TRBV7-3; TRBD1 matches 7 bases. The germline gives CDR1 SGHTA, CDR2 FQGTGA. The CDR3 is 10 amino acids. CDR3: CQGGKYGYTF. The DNA for the CDR3 is TGTCAGGGGGGAAAATATGGCTACACCTTC.

Details on this clone: Mismatch with germline at one junction end may stem from a read error. The chain carries TRBV5-1 and TRBJ1-3, with D uncertain. Germline V gives CDR1 SGHRS, CDR2 YFSETQ. This CDR3 is 17 amino acids long. For the CDR3, the DNA is TGCGCCAGCAGCTTGGGACGGACCCTAACCTCTGGAAACGCCATATATTTT. This gives the protein CASSLGRTLTSGNAIYF.

The chain joins TRBV29-1 to TRBJ2-1; D unclear. Trimming shortened V by 2 bases and J by 5 bases, and 1 base separated the two germline ends. The CDR3 consists of 10 residues. CDR1 is SQVTM and CDR2 is ANQGSEA in the germline V gene. The CDR3 region is CSVEHNEQFF. The CDR3 DNA follows: TGCAGCGTTGAACACAATGAGCAGTTCTTC.

The J gene is TRBJ2-1, the V gene TRBV9; D tentatively reads TRBD1 or TRBD2 (6 bases each). Germline CDR1 reads SGDLS; CDR2 reads YYNGEE. The CDR3 is 15 amino acids. The ends were cut back, 7 bases at V and 6 bases at J, with 20 bases in the middle. Here the CDR3 reads CASSRQSGGGNEQFF. In DNA form, the CDR3 reads TGTGCCAGCTCACGACAGAGCGGAGGGGGCAATGAGCAGTTCTTC.